The clone carrying this T cell receptor (beta chain) was detected only a few times. V gave up 3 bases and J gave up 6 bases; unmatched junction bases: 18. This CDR3 comprises 19 residues. Germline V gene lookup returns CDR1 SGHRS and CDR2 YFSETQ. One entry per CDR3 protein, called by TCRdb with MiXCR from the RT-PCR reads. The sample holds hundreds of thousands of distinct CDR3 sequences, 11% to 15% seen once. The origin of this receptor is a female donor in good health, serving as a healthy control. The chain links TRBV5-1 to TRBJ2-2; 9 bases match TRBD2. The sequencing sample was made of memory CD4+ T cells from blood. The CDR3 is CASSSPTGLARVYAGELFF. The CDR3 nucleotides read TGCGCCAGCAGCTCCCCGACAGGACTAGCGAGAGTCTATGCCGGGGAGCTGTTTTTT.